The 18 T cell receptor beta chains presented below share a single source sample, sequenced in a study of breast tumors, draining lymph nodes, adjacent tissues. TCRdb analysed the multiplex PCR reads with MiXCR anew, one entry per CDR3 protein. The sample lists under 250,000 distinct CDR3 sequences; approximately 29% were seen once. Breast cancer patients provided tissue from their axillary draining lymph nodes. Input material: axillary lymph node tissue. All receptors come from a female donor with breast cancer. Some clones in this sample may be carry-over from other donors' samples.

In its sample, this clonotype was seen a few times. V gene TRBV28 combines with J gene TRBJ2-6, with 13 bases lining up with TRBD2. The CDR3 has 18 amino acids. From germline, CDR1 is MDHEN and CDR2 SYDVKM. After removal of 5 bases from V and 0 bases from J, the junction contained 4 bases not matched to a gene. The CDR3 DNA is TGTGCCAGCAGTACGGGACTAGCGGGACCCTCTGGGGCCAACGTCCTGACTTTC. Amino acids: CASSTGLAGPSGANVLTF.

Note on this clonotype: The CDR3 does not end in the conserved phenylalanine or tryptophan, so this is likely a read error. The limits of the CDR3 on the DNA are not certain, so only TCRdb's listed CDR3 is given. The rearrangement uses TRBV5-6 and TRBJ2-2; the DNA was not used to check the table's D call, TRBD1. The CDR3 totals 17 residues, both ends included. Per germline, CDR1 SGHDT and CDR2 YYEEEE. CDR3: CASRLGLGRGNTGERMS.

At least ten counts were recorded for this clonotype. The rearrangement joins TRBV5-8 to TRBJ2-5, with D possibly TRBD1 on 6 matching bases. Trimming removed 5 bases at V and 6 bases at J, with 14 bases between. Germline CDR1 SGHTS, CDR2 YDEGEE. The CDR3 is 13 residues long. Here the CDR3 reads CASSSNRGKTQYF. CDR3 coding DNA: TGTGCCAGCAGTTCGAATAGGGGGAAGACCCAGTACTTC.

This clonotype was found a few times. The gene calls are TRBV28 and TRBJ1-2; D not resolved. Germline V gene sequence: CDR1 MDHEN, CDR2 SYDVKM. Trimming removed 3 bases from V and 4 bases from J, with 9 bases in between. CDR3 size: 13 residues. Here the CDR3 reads CASSLGISYGYTF. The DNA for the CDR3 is TGTGCCAGCAGTTTGGGGATCTCCTATGGCTACACCTTC.

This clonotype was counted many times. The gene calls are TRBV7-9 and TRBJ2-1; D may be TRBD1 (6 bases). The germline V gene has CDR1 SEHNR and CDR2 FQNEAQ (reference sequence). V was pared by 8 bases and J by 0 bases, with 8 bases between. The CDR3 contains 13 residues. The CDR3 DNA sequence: TGTGCCAGCCGGGACAACTCCTACAATGAGCAGTTCTTC. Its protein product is CASRDNSYNEQFF.

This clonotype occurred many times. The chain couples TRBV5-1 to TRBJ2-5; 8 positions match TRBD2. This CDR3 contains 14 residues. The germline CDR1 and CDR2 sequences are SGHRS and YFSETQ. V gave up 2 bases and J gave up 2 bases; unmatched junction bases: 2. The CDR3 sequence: CASSFGTRQETQYF. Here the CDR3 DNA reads TGCGCCAGCAGCTTCGGGACTAGACAAGAGACCCAGTACTTC.

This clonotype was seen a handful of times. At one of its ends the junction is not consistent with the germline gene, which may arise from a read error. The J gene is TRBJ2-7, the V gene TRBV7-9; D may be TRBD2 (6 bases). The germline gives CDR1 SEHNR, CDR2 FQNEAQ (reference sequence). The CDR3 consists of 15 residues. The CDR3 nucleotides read TGTGCCAGCAGCTTCGGGACTTTTAAAGAACGCGAGCAGCACTTC. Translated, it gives CASSFGTFKEREQHF.

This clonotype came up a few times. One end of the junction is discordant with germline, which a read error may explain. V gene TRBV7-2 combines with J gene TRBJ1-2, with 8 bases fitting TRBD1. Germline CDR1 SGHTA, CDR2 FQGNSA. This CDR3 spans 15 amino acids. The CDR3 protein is CASSLGDRFFYGYPF. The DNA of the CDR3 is TGTGCCAGCAGCTTAGGGGACAGGTTTTTCTATGGCTACCCCTTC.

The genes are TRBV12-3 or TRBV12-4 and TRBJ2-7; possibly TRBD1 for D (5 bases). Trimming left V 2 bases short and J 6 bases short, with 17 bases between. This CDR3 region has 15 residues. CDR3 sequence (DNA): TGTGCCAGCAGTTTACACTCTGGGGCCAACGCCGAGCAGTACTTC. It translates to CASSLHSGANAEQYF.

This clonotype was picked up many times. The CDR3 bases are TGTGCCAGCAGTTACGGGGGACCCCGAGGGGTGCAGCCCCAGCATTTT. It specifies CASSYGGPRGVQPQHF. J is TRBJ1-5 and V is TRBV6-2 or TRBV6-3; tentative D call: TRBD1 (5 bases). CDR1 and CDR2 from the germline V gene are MNHEY and SVGEGT. Trimming removed 2 bases from V and 7 bases from J, with 18 bases in between. The CDR3 has 16 amino acids.

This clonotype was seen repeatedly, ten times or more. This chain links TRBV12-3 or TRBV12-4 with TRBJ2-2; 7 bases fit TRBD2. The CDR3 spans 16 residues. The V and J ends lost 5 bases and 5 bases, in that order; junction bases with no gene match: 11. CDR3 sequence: CASSLGLAASTGELFF. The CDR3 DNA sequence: TGTGCCAGCAGTCTAGGGCTAGCGGCTTCTACCGGGGAGCTGTTTTTT.

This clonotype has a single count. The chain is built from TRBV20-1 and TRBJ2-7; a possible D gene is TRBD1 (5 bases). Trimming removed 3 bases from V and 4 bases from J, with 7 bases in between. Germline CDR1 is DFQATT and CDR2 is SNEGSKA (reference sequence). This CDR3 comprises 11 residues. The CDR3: CSARGQYEQYF. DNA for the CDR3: TGCAGTGCTAGGGGGCAATACGAGCAGTACTTC.

The CDR3 protein is CASSTVDSNQPQHF. Here the CDR3 DNA reads TGTGCCAGCAGCACGGTGGATAGCAATCAGCCCCAGCATTTT. The chain is built from TRBV11-2 and TRBJ1-5; no reliable D call. The CDR3 is made up of 14 amino acids. In germline, CDR1 is SGHAT, CDR2 FQNNGV. V was shortened by 5 bases and J by 0 bases, with 8 bases between the two germline ends.

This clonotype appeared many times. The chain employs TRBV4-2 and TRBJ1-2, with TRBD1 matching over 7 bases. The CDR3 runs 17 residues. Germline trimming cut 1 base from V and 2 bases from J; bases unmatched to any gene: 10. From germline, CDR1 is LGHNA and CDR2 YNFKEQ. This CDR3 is CASSQGGQVTANYGYTF. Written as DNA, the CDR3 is TGTGCCAGCAGCCAAGGAGGACAGGTCACAGCCAACTATGGCTACACCTTC.

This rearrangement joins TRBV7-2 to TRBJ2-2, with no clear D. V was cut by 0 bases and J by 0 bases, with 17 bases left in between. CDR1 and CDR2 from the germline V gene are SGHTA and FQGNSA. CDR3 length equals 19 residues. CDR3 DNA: TGTGCCAGCAGCTTAGCACACGGCCGGTACCTACCGAACACCGGGGAGCTGTTTTTT. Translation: CASSLAHGRYLPNTGELFF.

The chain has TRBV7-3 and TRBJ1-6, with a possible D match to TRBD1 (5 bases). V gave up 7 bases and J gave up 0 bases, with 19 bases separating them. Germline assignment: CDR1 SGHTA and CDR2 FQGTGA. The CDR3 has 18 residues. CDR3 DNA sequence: TGTGCCAGCATCATGGGGGAGGCAGACGGCTCCTATAATTCACCCCTCCACTTT. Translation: CASIMGEADGSYNSPLHF. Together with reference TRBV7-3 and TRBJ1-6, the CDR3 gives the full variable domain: GAGVSQTPSNKVTEKGKYVELRCDPISGHTALYWYRQSLGQGPEFLIYFQGTGAADDSGLPNDRFFAVRPEGSVSTLKIQRTERGDSAVYLCASIMGEADGSYNSPLHFGNGTRLTVT.

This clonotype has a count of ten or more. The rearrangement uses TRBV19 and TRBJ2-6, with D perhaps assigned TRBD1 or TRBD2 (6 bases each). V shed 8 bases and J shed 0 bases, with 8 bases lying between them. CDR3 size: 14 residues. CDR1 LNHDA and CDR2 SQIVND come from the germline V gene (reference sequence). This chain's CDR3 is CASGGHSGANVLTF. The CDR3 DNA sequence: TGTGCCAGTGGGGGGCACTCTGGGGCCAACGTCCTGACTTTC.

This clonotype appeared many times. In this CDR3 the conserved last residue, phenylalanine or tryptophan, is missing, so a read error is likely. CDR3 nucleotide sequence: TGTGCCAGCAGCTTACAGTCCTACGAGCAGTACATC. It encodes CASSLQSYEQYI. The chain links TRBV7-9 to TRBJ2-7; D remains ambiguous. Deletions cut 2 bases from V and 1 base from J, with 3 bases between. The CDR3 has 12 amino acids. The germline gives CDR1 SEHNR, CDR2 FQNEAQ (reference sequence).